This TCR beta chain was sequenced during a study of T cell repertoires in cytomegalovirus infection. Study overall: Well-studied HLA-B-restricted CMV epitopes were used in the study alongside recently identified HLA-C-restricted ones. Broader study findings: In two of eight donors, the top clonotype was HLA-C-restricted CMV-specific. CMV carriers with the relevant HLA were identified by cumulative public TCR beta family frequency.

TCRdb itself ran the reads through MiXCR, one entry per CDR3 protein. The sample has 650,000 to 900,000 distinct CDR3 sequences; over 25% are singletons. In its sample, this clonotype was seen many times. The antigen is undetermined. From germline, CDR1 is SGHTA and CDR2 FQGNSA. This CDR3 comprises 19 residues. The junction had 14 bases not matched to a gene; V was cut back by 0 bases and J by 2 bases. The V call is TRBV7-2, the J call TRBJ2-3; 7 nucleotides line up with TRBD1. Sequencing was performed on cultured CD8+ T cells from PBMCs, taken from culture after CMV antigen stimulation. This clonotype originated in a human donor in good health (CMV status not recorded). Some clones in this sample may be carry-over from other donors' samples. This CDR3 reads CASSLAQVGRGSPTDTQYF. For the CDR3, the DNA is TGTGCCAGCAGCTTAGCCCAAGTGGGCAGGGGGTCTCCCACAGATACGCAGTATTTT.